A single sample is the source of the 26 T cell receptor beta chains below, sequenced in a study of T cells in tumors and immune-related adverse events. TCRdb's copy holds only in-frame clones and misses some; the assay was immunoSEQ multiplex PCR. The profile covers some 2,300 clones, with about four fifths appearing a single time and 6% to 7.5% taken by the ten largest. This material consisted of tumor tissue, taken from a patient treated with anti-PD-1 therapy. These receptors all come from a female donor with metastatic renal cell carcinoma.

This chain connects TRBV4-1 to TRBJ1-1, with D hard to call. Looked up from germline, CDR1 is MGHRA and CDR2 is YSYEKL. Trimming stripped 0 bases from V and 0 bases from J, with 5 bases between. The CDR3 spans 14 residues. The CDR3 sequence is CASSQDFVNTEAFF. DNA of the CDR3: TGCGCCAGCAGCCAAGATTTCGTGAACACTGAAGCTTTCTTT.

The gene calls are TRBV6-1 and TRBJ2-1, with a tentative D call TRBD1 (6 bases). CDR3 length: 12 residues. The V end was cut by 6 bases, the J end by 10 bases, with 13 bases between. Germline-derived CDR1 and CDR2 are MNHNS and SASEGT. The CDR3 DNA is TGTGCCAGCAGCAGTACAGGGCGCGAGCAGTTCTTC. Protein: CASSSTGREQFF.

The J gene is TRBJ1-2, the V gene TRBV14; D might be TRBD1 (5 bases). In germline, CDR1 is SGHDN, CDR2 FVKESK. V dropped 4 bases and J dropped 5 bases, with 11 bases sitting between them. The CDR3 sequence is 13 residues long. The CDR3 is CASSLSGAYGYTF. CDR3 coding DNA: TGTGCCAGCAGCCTTTCTGGGGCTTATGGCTACACCTTC.

The table lists this clone with a count of one. This sequence joins TRBV7-5 and TRBJ1-1. TRBV7-5 is assigned pseudogene status. The CDR3 sequence is 15 residues long. The CDR3 region has the DNA TGTGCCAGCAGCTCAGCGGGACACCTGAACACTGAAGCTTTCTTT. This sequence encodes CASSSAGHLNTEAFF.

This chain connects TRBV20-1 to TRBJ1-3, with a possible D match to TRBD1 (5 bases). The CDR3 runs to 11 residues. The germline V gene has CDR1 DFQATT and CDR2 SNEGSKA (reference sequence). V was clipped by 8 bases and J by 4 bases, with 9 bases between them. In DNA form, the CDR3 reads TGCAGTCCCCGGGACGGAAACACCATATATTTT. This translates into CSPRDGNTIYF.

The chain links TRBV4-2 to TRBJ1-4; 9 positions match TRBD1. The V and J ends lost 0 bases and 6 bases, in that order; junction bases with no gene match: 5. Germline V lookup: CDR1 LGHNA, CDR2 YNFKEQ. The CDR3 covers 16 residues. The CDR3 here is CASSQDPGTGYEKLFF. The CDR3 bases are TGTGCCAGCAGCCAAGATCCCGGGACAGGGTATGAAAAACTGTTTTTT.

This clone was recorded once. This chain joins TRBV11-2 and TRBJ2-1; D is undetermined. The CDR3 is made up of 12 amino acids. Germline V CDR1 and CDR2: SGHAT, FQNNGV. V was pared by 3 bases and J by 3 bases, with 3 bases between. The CDR3 reads CASSFVYNEQFF. The CDR3 DNA reads as TGTGCCAGCAGCTTCGTCTACAATGAGCAGTTCTTC.

The chain is built from TRBV4-1 and TRBJ2-1, with 12 nucleotides matching TRBD2. Germline V gives CDR1 MGHRA, CDR2 YSYEKL. This CDR3 comprises 17 residues. V shed 0 bases, J shed 8 bases, and the junction held 8 bases outside the gene matches. Here the CDR3 reads CASSQDWGTSGFDEQFF. For the CDR3, the DNA is TGCGCCAGCAGCCAAGATTGGGGGACTAGCGGGTTTGATGAGCAGTTCTTC.

This clone was observed once. The chain is built from TRBV5-5 and TRBJ1-4; perhaps TRBD1 as D (5 bases). V was clipped by 4 bases and J by 0 bases, with 13 bases between them. The CDR3 covers 16 residues. The V gene's germline CDR1 is SGHKS and CDR2 YYEKEE (reference sequence). CDR3 DNA: TGTGCCAGCAGCCTATTCCAGGGTGCAACTAATGAAAAACTGTTTTTT. Translating gives CASSLFQGATNEKLFF.

This clone has just one count. The genes are TRBV5-4 and TRBJ2-5; 12 bases are a match to TRBD2. This CDR3 region has 15 residues. With 4 bases clipped from V and 7 bases from J, the junction kept 8 bases outside the gene matches. The V gene's germline CDR1 is SGHNT and CDR2 YYREEE (reference sequence). The CDR3 DNA is TGTGCCAGCAGCCCTAGCGGGGGGGTTTTAGGGACCCAGTACTTC. This sequence encodes CASSPSGGVLGTQYF.

This clone was picked up a small number of times. The V call is TRBV19, the J call TRBJ1-1; D gene ambiguous. The CDR3 loop spans 15 amino acids. The V end was cut by 3 bases, the J end by 3 bases, with 14 bases between. Germline values: CDR1 LNHDA, CDR2 SQIVND (reference sequence). This chain's CDR3 is CASSMGRVAHTEAFF. The DNA of the CDR3 is TGTGCCAGTAGTATGGGAAGGGTAGCGCACACTGAAGCTTTCTTT.

This sequence joins TRBV5-1 and TRBJ2-7, with D perhaps TRBD2 (5 bases). V was trimmed by 0 bases and J by 2 bases, leaving 12 bases between them. Germline-derived CDR1 and CDR2 are SGHRS and YFSETQ. CDR3 length: 15 residues. CDR3 protein: CASSLVGGSTYEQYF. CDR3 sequence (DNA): TGCGCCAGCAGCTTGGTGGGCGGGTCAACCTACGAGCAGTACTTC. Supplemented by reference TRBV5-1 and TRBJ2-7, the full variable domain reads KAGVTQTPRYLIKTRGQQVTLSCSPISGHRSVSWYQQTPGQGLQFLFEYFSETQRNKGNFPGRFSGRQFSNSRSEMNVSTLELGDSALYLCASSLVGGSTYEQYFGPGTRLTVT.

V and J are TRBV2 and TRBJ2-3; TRBD1 matches at 8 bases. Germline assignment: CDR1 SNHLY and CDR2 FYNNEI. This CDR3 is 15 amino acids long. The trim removed 6 bases at V and 4 bases at J, leaving 9 bases unmatched. CDR3 DNA: TGTGCCAGCAGCCTCCGGGACAGGAGATCAGATACGCAGTATTTT. Translating it yields CASSLRDRRSDTQYF.

As concerns this clone: At one of its ends the junction is not consistent with the germline gene, which may arise from a read error. The chain links TRBV14 to TRBJ1-2; a weak D match, TRBD1 (5 bases). There are 12 residues in the CDR3. The germline V gene encodes CDR1 SGHDN and CDR2 FVKESK. The CDR3 sequence: CASSQGEWGYTF. The CDR3, as DNA: TGTGCCAGCAGTCAAGGGGAGTGGGGCTACACCTTC.

This clone was observed a few times. V gene TRBV2 combines with J gene TRBJ2-7; D remains unclear. The length of the CDR3 is 12 residues. The germline gives CDR1 SNHLY, CDR2 FYNNEI. V lost 6 bases and J 3 bases, leaving 9 bases between the germline ends. The CDR3 nucleotides read TGTGCCAGCAGGGGGTCCCTCTACGAGCAGTACTTC. Translated, it gives CASRGSLYEQYF.

The chain joins TRBV20-1 to TRBJ2-5; D remains ambiguous. V lost 6 bases and J 0 bases, leaving 5 bases between the germline ends. The CDR3 extends over 11 amino acids. The germline gives CDR1 DFQATT, CDR2 SNEGSKA (reference sequence). CDR3 loop: CSADNQETQYF. CDR3 nucleotides: TGCAGTGCCGACAACCAAGAGACCCAGTACTTC.

The genes are TRBV7-6 and TRBJ2-2; D call uncertain. The CDR3 runs to 14 residues. Germline loops: CDR1 SGHVS, CDR2 FNYEAQ. The V end was cut by 2 bases, the J end by 5 bases, with 9 bases between. The CDR3 coding sequence is TGTGCCAGCAGCTTATCGGGCGGAACCGGGGAGCTGTTTTTT. Its protein product is CASSLSGGTGELFF.

This clone has only one observation. J is TRBJ2-1 and V is TRBV7-9; 10 bases are a match to TRBD2. The CDR3 has 14 amino acids. After removal of 3 bases from V and 4 bases from J, the junction contained 0 bases not matched to a gene. Per germline, CDR1 SEHNR and CDR2 FQNEAQ (reference sequence). This chain's CDR3 is CASSFSGGYNEQFF. CDR3 DNA sequence: TGTGCCAGCAGCTTTAGCGGGGGGTACAATGAGCAGTTCTTC.

The rearrangement joins TRBV18 to TRBJ2-2; no clear D gene. The CDR3 is made up of 14 amino acids. Trimming left V 3 bases short and J 5 bases short, with 10 bases between. CDR1 and CDR2 from the germline V gene are KGHSH and LQKENI. The CDR3 DNA reads as TGTGCCAGCTCACCGCCGCGTTGGACCGGGGAGCTGTTTTTT. It encodes CASSPPRWTGELFF.

CDR3 DNA: TGTGCCAGCAGCTTAGTAGGCCAGACAGATACGCAGTATTTT. This encodes CASSLVGQTDTQYF. The chain joins TRBV11-2 to TRBJ2-3; D not resolved. This CDR3 region has 14 residues. The germline gives CDR1 SGHAT, CDR2 FQNNGV. V was shortened by 1 base and J by 3 bases, with 8 bases between the two germline ends.

In this sample, this clone turned up a few times. The rearrangement uses TRBV9 and TRBJ1-1; TRBD1 matches at 8 bases. Unmatched junction bases numbered 5, after V lost 0 bases and J lost 1 base. The CDR3 spans 16 residues. Germline CDR1 reads SGDLS; CDR2 reads YYNGEE. DNA for the CDR3: TGTGCCAGCAGCGTAGCGAAAGACAGGGGGAACACTGAAGCTTTCTTT. It yields the protein CASSVAKDRGNTEAFF.

This chain connects TRBV4-2 to TRBJ2-1, with 8 bases that match TRBD2. The CDR3 covers 15 residues. Germline-derived CDR1 and CDR2 are LGHNA and YNFKEQ. Trimming at V came to 0 bases and at J to 7 bases, leaving 5 bases not matched to a gene. CDR3: CASSQELAAQNEQFF. CDR3 DNA sequence: TGTGCCAGCAGCCAAGAACTAGCGGCTCAGAATGAGCAGTTCTTC.

The chain carries TRBV7-2 and TRBJ1-2; 9 positions agree with TRBD1. Germline V gene sequence: CDR1 SGHTA, CDR2 FQGNSA. The V segment lost 6 bases and the J segment 8 bases; nucleotides outside the gene matches: 7. This CDR3 has 13 residues. The CDR3 DNA is TGTGCCAGCAGTTACAGGGGGCCTCGCGGCTACACCTTC. Amino acids: CASSYRGPRGYTF.

The rearrangement links TRBV7-6 to TRBJ2-3; 11 bases are a match to TRBD2. CDR1 is SGHVS, CDR2 FNYEAQ, per germline. With V trimmed by 7 bases and J by 2 bases, 14 bases remained unmatched. The CDR3 is 18 residues long. CDR3 nucleotides: TGTGCCAGCACAGATCGGGCTAGCGGGGGGATGACCACAGATACGCAGTATTTT. Protein product: CASTDRASGGMTTDTQYF.

V is TRBV15 and J is TRBJ2-4; TRBD1 matches 8 bases. Germline lookup yields CDR1 LNHNV and CDR2 YYDKDF (reference sequence). The V and J ends lost 0 bases and 7 bases, in that order; junction bases with no gene match: 11. This CDR3 comprises 17 residues. CDR3 amino acids: CATSRDGIRGQGNIQYF. CDR3 nucleotides: TGTGCCACCAGCAGAGACGGAATCAGGGGGCAGGGGAACATTCAGTACTTC.

This clone was found a few times. J is TRBJ2-7 and V is TRBV19; 7 bases agree with TRBD1. CDR3 size: 14 residues. With 6 bases clipped from V and 0 bases from J, the junction kept 5 bases outside the gene matches. CDR1 and CDR2 from the germline V gene are LNHDA and SQIVND (reference sequence). The CDR3 bases are TGTGCCAGTAGCTCGACAGGGAACTCCTACGAGCAGTACTTC. Translating gives CASSSTGNSYEQYF.